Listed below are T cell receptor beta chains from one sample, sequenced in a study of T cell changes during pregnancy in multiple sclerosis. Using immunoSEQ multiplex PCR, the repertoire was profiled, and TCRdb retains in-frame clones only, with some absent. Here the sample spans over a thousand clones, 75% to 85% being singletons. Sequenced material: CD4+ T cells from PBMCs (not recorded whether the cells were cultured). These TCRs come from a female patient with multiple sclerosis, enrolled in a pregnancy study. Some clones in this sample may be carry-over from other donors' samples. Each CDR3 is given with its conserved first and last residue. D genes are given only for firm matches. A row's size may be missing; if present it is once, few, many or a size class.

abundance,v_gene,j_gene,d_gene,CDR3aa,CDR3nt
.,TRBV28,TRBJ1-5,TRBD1,CASSDTDRLGSLGDQPQHF,TGTGCCAGCAGCGATACGGACAGGCTAGGGTCTCTAGGGGATCAGCCCCAGCATTTT
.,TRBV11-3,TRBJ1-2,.,CASSRKSNLGKTYGYTF,TGTGCCAGCAGCCGAAAGAGCAATCTCGGAAAGACCTATGGCTACACCTTC
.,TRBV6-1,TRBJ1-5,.,CASSGTRGFLSNQPQHF,TGTGCCAGCAGTGGGACCAGGGGCTTTTTGAGCAATCAGCCCCAGCATTTT
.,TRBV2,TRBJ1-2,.,CASRPGQWDGYTF,TGTGCCAGCAGACCCGGACAGTGGGATGGCTACACCTTC
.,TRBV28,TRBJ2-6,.,CASSPVTLTQSRANVLTF,TGTGCCAGCAGTCCGGTGACTCTTACACAAAGTCGGGCCAACGTCCTGACTTTC
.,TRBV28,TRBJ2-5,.,CASSSYVRETQYF,TGTGCCAGCAGTTCTTATGTGAGAGAGACCCAGTACTTC
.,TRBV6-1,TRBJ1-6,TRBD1,CASSVGTEGSPLHF,TGTGCCAGCAGCGTCGGGACAGAGGGTTCACCCCTCCACTTT
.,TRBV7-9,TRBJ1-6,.,CASSSDTHGNSPLHF,TGTGCCAGCAGCTCGGACACCCACGGGAATTCACCCCTCCACTTT
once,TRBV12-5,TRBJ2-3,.,CASAFPPGERTDTQYF,TGTGCTAGTGCCTTTCCGCCGGGGGAGAGGACAGATACGCAGTATTTT
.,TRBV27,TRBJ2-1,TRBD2,CASRLADNEQFF,TGTGCCAGCAGGCTAGCGGACAATGAGCAGTTCTTC
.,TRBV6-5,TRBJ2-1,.,CASSYGGYNEQFF,TGTGCCAGCAGTTACGGCGGTTACAATGAGCAGTTCTTC
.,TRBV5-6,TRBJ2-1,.,CASQPSAGREYNEQFF,TGTGCCAGCCAACCTTCGGCAGGACGCGAGTACAATGAGCAGTTCTTC
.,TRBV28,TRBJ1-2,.,CASSRTVYGYTF,TGTGCCAGCAGTCGGACAGTCTATGGCTACACCTTC
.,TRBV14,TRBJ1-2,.,CASSQEKTGLPYYGGYTF,TGTGCCAGCAGCCAGGAAAAAACAGGGCTCCCCTACTATGGGGGCTACACCTTC
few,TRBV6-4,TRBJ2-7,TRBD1,CARTRTGGFSEQYF,TGTGCCAGAACCAGGACAGGGGGCTTCTCCGAGCAGTACTTC
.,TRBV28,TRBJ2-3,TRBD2,CASRLAGEADTQYF,TGTGCCAGCAGACTAGCGGGAGAAGCAGATACGCAGTATTTT
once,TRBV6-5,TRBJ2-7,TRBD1,CASTGTGVEQYF,TGTGCCAGCACAGGGACAGGGGTAGAGCAGTACTTC
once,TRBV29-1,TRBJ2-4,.,CSVVEGENIQYF,TGCAGCGTTGTGGAAGGGGAGAACATTCAGTACTTC
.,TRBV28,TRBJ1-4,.,CASSFGGVANEKLFF,TGTGCCAGCAGTTTCGGGGGGGTAGCTAATGAAAAACTGTTTTTT
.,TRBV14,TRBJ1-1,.,CASSQGRGAFF,TGTGCCAGCAGCCAAGGACGAGGAGCTTTCTTT
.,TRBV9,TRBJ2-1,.,CASSVEASEQFF,TGTGCCAGCAGCGTAGAAGCGTCTGAGCAGTTCTTC
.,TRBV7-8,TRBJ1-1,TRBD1,CASSVDRAPVNTEAFF,TGTGCCAGCAGCGTAGACAGGGCCCCCGTTAACACTGAAGCTTTCTTT
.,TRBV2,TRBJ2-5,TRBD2,CASRLSIAGGPLETQYF,TGTGCCAGCAGATTATCTATAGCGGGAGGGCCCCTTGAGACCCAGTACTTC
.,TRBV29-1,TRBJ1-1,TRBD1,CSAHRGLTEAFF,TGCAGCGCCCACAGGGGGCTCACTGAAGCTTTCTTT
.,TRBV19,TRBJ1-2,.,CASSKGVDYGYTF,TGTGCCAGTAGTAAGGGGGTGGACTATGGCTACACCTTC
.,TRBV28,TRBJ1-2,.,CASRGAVNYGYTF,TGTGCCAGCAGGGGTGCAGTAAACTATGGCTACACCTTC
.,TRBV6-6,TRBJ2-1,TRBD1,CASSPRDRGNYNEQFF,TGTGCCAGCAGTCCCAGGGACAGGGGGAACTACAATGAGCAGTTCTTC
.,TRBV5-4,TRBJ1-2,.,CASYYCIPGKTYGYTF,TGTGCCAGCTACTATTGCATACCAGGAAAGACCTATGGCTACACCTTC
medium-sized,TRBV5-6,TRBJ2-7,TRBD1,CASSLDPGGLREQYF,TGTGCCAGCAGCTTGGATCCAGGGGGCTTGAGGGAGCAGTACTTC
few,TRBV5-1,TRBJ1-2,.,CASSSGGDYGYTF,TGCGCCAGCAGCTCTGGCGGGGACTATGGCTACACCTTC
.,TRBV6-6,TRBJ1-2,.,CASSYSGNYGYTF,TGTGCCAGCAGTTACTCAGGCAACTATGGCTACACCTTC
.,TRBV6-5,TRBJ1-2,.,CASSTVFMNRAHTF,TGTGCCAGCAGTACTGTTTTTATGAACAGGGCCCACACCTTC
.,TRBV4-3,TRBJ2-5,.,CASSQDPPGGQETQYF,TGCGCCAGCAGCCAAGATCCTCCAGGAGGGCAAGAGACCCAGTACTTC
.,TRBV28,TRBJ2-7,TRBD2,CASSTRVAGAYEQYF,TGTGCCAGCAGTACTCGGGTAGCGGGGGCCTACGAGCAGTACTTC
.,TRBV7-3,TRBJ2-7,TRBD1,CASSVAGTGGAGYEQYF,TGTGCCAGCAGCGTGGCCGGGACAGGGGGCGCGGGGTACGAGCAGTACTTC
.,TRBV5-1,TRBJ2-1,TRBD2,CASSGGTSGSEQFF,TGCGCCAGCAGCGGCGGGACTAGCGGGAGTGAGCAGTTCTTC
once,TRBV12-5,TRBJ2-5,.,CASGPGRETQYF,TGTGCTAGTGGCCCAGGCAGGGAGACCCAGTACTTC